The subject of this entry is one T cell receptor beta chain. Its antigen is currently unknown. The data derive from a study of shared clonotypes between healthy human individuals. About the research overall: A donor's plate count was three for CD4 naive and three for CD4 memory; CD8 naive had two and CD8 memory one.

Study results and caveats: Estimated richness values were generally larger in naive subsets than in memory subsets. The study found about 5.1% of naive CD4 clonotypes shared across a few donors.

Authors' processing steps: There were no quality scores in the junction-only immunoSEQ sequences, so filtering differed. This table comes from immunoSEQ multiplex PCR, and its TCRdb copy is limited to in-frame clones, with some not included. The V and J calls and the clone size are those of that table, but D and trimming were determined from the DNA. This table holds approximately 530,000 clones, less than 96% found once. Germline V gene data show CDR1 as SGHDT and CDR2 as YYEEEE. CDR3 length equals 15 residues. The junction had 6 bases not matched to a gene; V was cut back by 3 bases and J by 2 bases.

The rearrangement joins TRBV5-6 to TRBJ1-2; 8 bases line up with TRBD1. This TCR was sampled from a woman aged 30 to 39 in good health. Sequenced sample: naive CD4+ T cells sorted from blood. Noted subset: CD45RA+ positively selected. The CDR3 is CASSSTGGLNYGYTF. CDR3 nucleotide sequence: TGTGCCAGCAGCTCTACAGGGGGTCTAAACTATGGCTACACCTTC.